The source of this T cell receptor (beta chain) is a study of cytomegalovirus exposure and HLA in healthy donors. Across the study: An earlier analysis found under 130 million unique TCR beta sequences from roughly 170 million T cells.

CDR3 size: 13 residues. V lost 4 bases to trimming and J lost 4 bases; unmatched junction nucleotides: 3. CDR1 and CDR2 (germline): MNHNS, SASEGT. Regarding this clone: Antigen specificity is unknown.

The study, taken as a whole, reports: The likely explanation for a cluster of highly shared sequence variants was sequencing artifact. Upon later analysis, HLA-associated TCR beta chains proved more clonally expanded than other, equally common chains. Association of a missense DCLRE1C variant with TCR beta V- and J-gene trimming was reported in a later analysis.

The study ran its PCR with 60 Vbeta and 13 Jbeta primers. Profiled with immunoSEQ multiplex PCR; TCRdb holds only in-frame clones, not every one. Of about 190,000 clones listed, around 90% are singletons. This chain links TRBV6-1 with TRBJ1-2; 7 bases align to TRBD1. The sequencing sample was made of PBMCs. The receptor's source is a woman aged 18-30 years in good health and CMV-seronegative. CDR3 nucleotide sequence: TGTGCCAGCAGTGTAGGGGGCTCCTATGGCTACACCTTC. Amino acids: CASSVGGSYGYTF.